Below, one T cell receptor beta chain is given with its context. There are many counts of this clone. No cognate antigen has been identified for it. Base qualities are not at hand, and no much larger clone is one base apart. TCRbeta CDR3 regions were amplified from genomic DNA using the immunoSEQ Assay, a bias-controlled multiplex PCR. Concerning the study's data processing: The number of nucleated cells in each sample was estimated by amplification of reference gene primers within the assay. Sequence reads were collapsed and filtered to measure the absolute abundance of every unique TCRbeta CDR3 rearrangement. For each sample, productive Simpson clonality was calculated by taking the square root of Simpson's diversity index across productive rearrangements. Not all clones reach the TCRdb copy of this immuneACCESS table, which keeps in-frame sequences only. Checked studies attribute under half of the gap to unresolved V genes and leave the rest unexplained. V and J calls and clone size are as listed in that table; D and trimming were resolved from the DNA. The sample includes fewer than 300,000 clones, with over 75% observed a single time. The ten top clones hold 0.9% to 1.2% of the sample.

This specimen belongs to a study of blood T cell repertoires in COVID-19 (dated by TCRdb to 2019 to 2021). Background for the entire study: Collaborator samples came from the United States, Italy and Spain and covered acute and convalescent phases of COVID-19. The material from the prospective study consisted of cDNA or gDNA derived from T cells, B-cell-depleted T cells, or PBMCs. Deeply sampled blood TCRbeta repertoires from subjects exposed to, actively infected with, or recovered from COVID-19 were included in the dataset. A freely available public database, intended as a resource for researchers studying the immune response to SARS-CoV-2, is where the repertoires were released. Samples were obtained from the ongoing ImmuneRACE study (first 160 participants) and from over a thousand subjects provided by 6 global collaborators. A de-identified subject ID, COVID-19 status, age in years and sex were almost always included in the sample metadata. Where available, HLA class I and class II types were taken from metadata supplied by the sample provider and were not determined by assay-based typing. Study-level results and caveats: The quantity of clinical and demographic metadata differed by source and by participant and was supplied without curation.

The germline V gene specifies MNHEY as CDR1 and SVGEGT as CDR2. Relative to germline, V is 4 bases shorter and J is 0 bases shorter, with 4 bases between their ends. There are 13 amino acids in the CDR3, from cysteine to phenylalanine inclusive. Of all the DNA, just the CDR3 is kept, 39 bases in frame from base 1. In the prospective study, participants were roughly 18 to 100 years old, resided in approximately 22 geographic areas of the United States, and were enrolled through a virtual design. Cohort assignment in the prospective study relied on participant-reported clinical history from a screening survey and a study questionnaire. Recovered participants in ImmuneRACE Cohort 3 were defined by two consecutive negative NP/OP PCR tests, clearance by a healthcare professional, or resolution of symptoms. In the prospective study, whole blood, serum and a nasopharyngeal or oropharyngeal swab were collected from each participant by mobile phlebotomists. Prospective study participants could optionally give additional blood draws and questionnaires over an approximately 2-month period. Prospective study blood samples were shipped either frozen or at room temperature before DNA extraction.

The source is a woman aged 25 to 45 who had recovered from COVID-19. This chain is built from TRBV6-2 or TRBV6-3 and TRBJ2-1, with no confident D gene call. The sequencing sample was made of PBMCs or T cells enriched from blood (not recorded which). CDR3 protein: CASSSSSYNEQFF. At the DNA level, the sequence is TGTGCCAGCAGTTCTAGCTCCTACAATGAGCAGTTCTTC.